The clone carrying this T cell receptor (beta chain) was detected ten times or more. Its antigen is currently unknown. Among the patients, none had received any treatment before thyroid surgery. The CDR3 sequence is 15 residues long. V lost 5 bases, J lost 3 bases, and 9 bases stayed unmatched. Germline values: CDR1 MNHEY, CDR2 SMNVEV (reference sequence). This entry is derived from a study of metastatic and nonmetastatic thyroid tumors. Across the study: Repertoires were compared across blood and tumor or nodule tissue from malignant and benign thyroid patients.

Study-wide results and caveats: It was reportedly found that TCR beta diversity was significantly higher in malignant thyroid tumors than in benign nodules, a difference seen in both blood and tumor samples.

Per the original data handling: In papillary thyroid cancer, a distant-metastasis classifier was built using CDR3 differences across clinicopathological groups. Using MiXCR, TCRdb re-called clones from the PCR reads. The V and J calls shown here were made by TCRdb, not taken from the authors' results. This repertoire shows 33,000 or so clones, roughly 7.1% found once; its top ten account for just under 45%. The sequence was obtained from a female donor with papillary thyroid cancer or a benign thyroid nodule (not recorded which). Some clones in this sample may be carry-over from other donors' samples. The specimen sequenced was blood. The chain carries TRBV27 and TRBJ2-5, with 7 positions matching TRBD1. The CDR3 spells CASSTRTGAKETQYF. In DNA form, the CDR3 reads TGTGCCAGCAGTACAAGGACAGGAGCGAAAGAGACCCAGTACTTC.